A selection of T cell receptor beta chains follows, all from one sample in a study of response to subunit inactivated influenza vaccine. From the RT-PCR reads, TCRdb called clonotypes with MiXCR, one entry per CDR3 protein. The sample contains fewer than 600,000 distinct CDR3 sequences, around 7.7% of which appear only once. The source material was PBMCs from blood, sampled around 25 months after vaccination. These receptors were obtained from a man in his fifties or sixties who received an inactivated influenza vaccine. Both conserved end residues are part of each CDR3. The D gene is left open where the match is weak. The size entry is marked missing in some rows and otherwise reads once, few, many or a size class.

abundance: many
j_gene: TRBJ2-7
d_gene: NA
v_gene: TRBV21-1
CDR3nt: TGTGCCAGCAGCATAGGGGCATCCTACGAGCAGTACTTC
CDR3aa: CASSIGASYEQYF

abundance: NA
j_gene: TRBJ1-1
d_gene: TRBD1
v_gene: TRBV29-1
CDR3nt: TGCAGCGTGGGACAGGTGTTGAACACTGAAGCTTTCTTT
CDR3aa: CSVGQVLNTEAFF

abundance: many
j_gene: TRBJ2-3
d_gene: NA
v_gene: TRBV7-9
CDR3nt: TGTGCCAGCAGCTTAACCGTGATGACAGATACGCAGTATTTT
CDR3aa: CASSLTVMTDTQYF

abundance: few
j_gene: TRBJ1-6
d_gene: NA
v_gene: TRBV5-6
CDR3nt: TGTGCCAGCAGCTTGAGAAACCGGTCACCCCTCCACTTT
CDR3aa: CASSLRNRSPLHF

abundance: many
j_gene: TRBJ2-7
d_gene: NA
v_gene: TRBV28
CDR3nt: TGTGCCAGCAGTTTATGGTACCAAGGGTATTACGAGCAGTACTTC
CDR3aa: CASSLWYQGYYEQYF

abundance: NA
j_gene: TRBJ2-6
d_gene: NA
v_gene: TRBV28
CDR3nt: TGTGCCAGCCGGGGATTGGCTGGGGCCAACGTCCTGACTTTC
CDR3aa: CASRGLAGANVLTF

abundance: many
j_gene: TRBJ2-7
d_gene: TRBD1
v_gene: TRBV23-1
CDR3nt: TGCGCCAGGACAGGGGGCCACGAGCAGTACTTC
CDR3aa: CARTGGHEQYF

abundance: few
j_gene: TRBJ2-6
d_gene: NA
v_gene: TRBV4-2
CDR3nt: TGTGCCAGCAGCTATACTGGCACTATCTCGGCCAACGTCCTGACTTTC
CDR3aa: CASSYTGTISANVLTF

abundance: many
j_gene: TRBJ1-5
d_gene: NA
v_gene: TRBV5-1
CDR3nt: TGCGCCAGCAGCTTGGTAGGGGGTAACAATCAGCCCCAGCATTTT
CDR3aa: CASSLVGGNNQPQHF

abundance: NA
j_gene: TRBJ1-1
d_gene: NA
v_gene: TRBV5-1
CDR3nt: TGCGCCAGCAGCTTGGATATTGGGCTGAACACTGAAGCTTTCTTT
CDR3aa: CASSLDIGLNTEAFF

abundance: many
j_gene: TRBJ1-2
d_gene: NA
v_gene: TRBV20-1
CDR3nt: TGCAGTGCTAGGGGTATTATTAACTATGGCTACACCTTC
CDR3aa: CSARGIINYGYTF

abundance: many
j_gene: TRBJ2-7
d_gene: TRBD2
v_gene: TRBV7-2
CDR3nt: TGTGCCAGCAGCTCAAGGACTAGTCTCCGGAACGAGCAGTACTTC
CDR3aa: CASSSRTSLRNEQYF

abundance: few
j_gene: TRBJ2-3
d_gene: NA
v_gene: TRBV7-2
CDR3nt: TGTGCCAGCAGCTTAGGGAACAGGTTTACAGATACGCAGTATTTT
CDR3aa: CASSLGNRFTDTQYF

abundance: few
j_gene: TRBJ2-1
d_gene: TRBD1
v_gene: TRBV28
CDR3nt: TGTGCCAGCAGTTTGGACAGGGGGGGACTAATAATATCCTACAATGAGCAGTTCTTC
CDR3aa: CASSLDRGGLIISYNEQFF

abundance: few
j_gene: TRBJ2-7
d_gene: TRBD2
v_gene: TRBV7-2
CDR3nt: TGTGCCAGCAGCTTAATAGCGGGGGAATACGAGCAGTACTTC
CDR3aa: CASSLIAGEYEQYF

abundance: NA
j_gene: TRBJ1-1
d_gene: NA
v_gene: TRBV25-1
CDR3nt: TGTGCCAGCAGTCTCCAAGCCGGAGGGACTGAAGCTTTCTTT
CDR3aa: CASSLQAGGTEAFF

abundance: few
j_gene: TRBJ1-2
d_gene: TRBD1
v_gene: TRBV12-3/TRBV12-4
CDR3nt: TGTGCCAGCAGTTCCCACGGGACAGACTATGGCTACACCTTC
CDR3aa: CASSSHGTDYGYTF

abundance: many
j_gene: TRBJ2-1
d_gene: TRBD1
v_gene: TRBV20-1
CDR3nt: TGCAGTGCTAGGGTATTACAGGGGTATGAGCAGTTCTTC
CDR3aa: CSARVLQGYEQFF

abundance: large
j_gene: TRBJ1-2
d_gene: NA
v_gene: TRBV29-1
CDR3nt: TGCAGCGGAGAAGGGACCTATGGCTACACCTTC
CDR3aa: CSGEGTYGYTF

abundance: many
j_gene: TRBJ1-3
d_gene: NA
v_gene: TRBV12-3/TRBV12-4
CDR3nt: TGTGCCAGCAGTTTTACAGGTTCAGGAAACACCATATATTTT
CDR3aa: CASSFTGSGNTIYF

abundance: NA
j_gene: TRBJ2-1
d_gene: TRBD2
v_gene: TRBV20-1
CDR3nt: TGCAGTGCCGAGCGGGGGCGGGGGGTACTCAATGAGCAGTTCTTC
CDR3aa: CSAERGRGVLNEQFF

abundance: many
j_gene: TRBJ2-5
d_gene: TRBD2
v_gene: TRBV7-6
CDR3nt: TGTGCCAGCAGCCAAGGGACTAGCGGGAGGGCCTATGGGCAAGAGACCCAGTACTTC
CDR3aa: CASSQGTSGRAYGQETQYF

abundance: NA
j_gene: TRBJ2-1
d_gene: TRBD1
v_gene: TRBV28
CDR3nt: TGTGCCAGCAGTATATCGACAGGGGGGGTTGAGCAGTTCTTC
CDR3aa: CASSISTGGVEQFF

abundance: NA
j_gene: TRBJ2-5
d_gene: NA
v_gene: TRBV5-1
CDR3nt: TGCGCCAGCAGCTTGGGATTGCTGGGGGGCCGGGAGACCCAGTACTTC
CDR3aa: CASSLGLLGGRETQYF

abundance: NA
j_gene: TRBJ2-2
d_gene: TRBD1
v_gene: TRBV7-9
CDR3nt: TGTGCCAGCAGCTCGGGACAGCTTGCGAACACCGGGGAGCTGTTTTTT
CDR3aa: CASSSGQLANTGELFF

abundance: few
j_gene: TRBJ2-2
d_gene: NA
v_gene: TRBV4-3
CDR3nt: TGCGCCAGCAGCCAAGGGTTTGTCGGGGAGCTGTTTTTT
CDR3aa: CASSQGFVGELFF

abundance: NA
j_gene: TRBJ1-4
d_gene: NA
v_gene: TRBV28
CDR3nt: TGTGCCAGTGGGGCTGAAAAACTGTTTTTT
CDR3aa: CASGAEKLFF

abundance: NA
j_gene: TRBJ2-7
d_gene: NA
v_gene: TRBV21-1
CDR3nt: TGTGCCAGCGGATGGGCAACCTACGAGCAGTACTTC
CDR3aa: CASGWATYEQYF

abundance: NA
j_gene: TRBJ1-6
d_gene: TRBD1
v_gene: TRBV4-3
CDR3nt: TGCGCCAGCAGCCGCGGACAGGGGTGGACTAATTCACCCCTCCACTTT
CDR3aa: CASSRGQGWTNSPLHF

abundance: many
j_gene: TRBJ2-3
d_gene: NA
v_gene: TRBV6-5
CDR3nt: TGTGCCAGCAGTTACACTAGAAGCACAGATACGCAGTATTTT
CDR3aa: CASSYTRSTDTQYF

abundance: many
j_gene: TRBJ2-3
d_gene: NA
v_gene: TRBV5-6
CDR3nt: TGTGCCAGCAGCTCCCTTCTTACGGGAGCCTCCACAGATACGCAGTATTTT
CDR3aa: CASSSLLTGASTDTQYF

abundance: many
j_gene: TRBJ2-7
d_gene: TRBD1
v_gene: TRBV5-6
CDR3nt: TGTGCCAGCACCTTCGGGACAGGGGGCGAGCAGTACTTC
CDR3aa: CASTFGTGGEQYF

abundance: few
j_gene: TRBJ2-3
d_gene: NA
v_gene: TRBV27
CDR3nt: TGTGCCAGCAGTTTGGGTCAACTGGCGGGTACGCAGTATTTT
CDR3aa: CASSLGQLAGTQYF

abundance: NA
j_gene: TRBJ2-3
d_gene: NA
v_gene: TRBV20-1
CDR3nt: TGCAGTGCTAGAGTTTACCAAACCTCCCACACAGATACGCAGTATTTT
CDR3aa: CSARVYQTSHTDTQYF

abundance: few
j_gene: TRBJ2-3
d_gene: NA
v_gene: TRBV7-2
CDR3nt: TGTGCCAGCAGCTTATCGGGGGGCAGGATGTTTGATACGCAGTATTTT
CDR3aa: CASSLSGGRMFDTQYF

abundance: NA
j_gene: TRBJ2-2
d_gene: NA
v_gene: TRBV12-3/TRBV12-4
CDR3nt: NA
CDR3aa: CASSPGLAGSGSCFF

abundance: many
j_gene: TRBJ2-7
d_gene: TRBD1
v_gene: TRBV5-1
CDR3nt: TGCGCCAGCAGCTTGGAGGGGGCGCGGGAGCAGTACTTC
CDR3aa: CASSLEGAREQYF

abundance: few
j_gene: TRBJ1-5
d_gene: TRBD1
v_gene: TRBV20-1
CDR3nt: TGCAGTGCTAGAGATGGGACAGGGTACCAGCCCCAGCATTTT
CDR3aa: CSARDGTGYQPQHF

abundance: many
j_gene: TRBJ1-2
d_gene: NA
v_gene: TRBV20-1
CDR3nt: TGCAGTGCTGTCCGGGAGAGGGGCAGGGGCTACACCTTC
CDR3aa: CSAVRERGRGYTF

abundance: few
j_gene: TRBJ2-7
d_gene: NA
v_gene: TRBV6-5
CDR3nt: TGTGCCAGCAGTCACCTCGGGGGCCTCGCCGAGCAGTACTTC
CDR3aa: CASSHLGGLAEQYF

abundance: many
j_gene: TRBJ1-2
d_gene: TRBD1
v_gene: TRBV14
CDR3nt: TGTGCCAGCAGCCCCTATGACAGGGAGGATGGCTACACCTTC
CDR3aa: CASSPYDREDGYTF

abundance: few
j_gene: TRBJ2-3
d_gene: NA
v_gene: TRBV7-2
CDR3nt: TGTGCCAGCAGCATTGTCACTTATACGCAGTATTTT
CDR3aa: CASSIVTYTQYF

abundance: few
j_gene: TRBJ1-1
d_gene: TRBD1
v_gene: TRBV5-1
CDR3nt: TGCGCCAGCAGCTCGGGGCAGGGGGTGGTGAACACTGAAGCTTTCTTT
CDR3aa: CASSSGQGVVNTEAFF

abundance: few
j_gene: TRBJ2-5
d_gene: NA
v_gene: TRBV7-2
CDR3nt: TGTGCCAGCAGCAATGGACAGCCCGGGGAGACCCAGTACTTC
CDR3aa: CASSNGQPGETQYF

abundance: many
j_gene: TRBJ2-1
d_gene: TRBD1
v_gene: TRBV7-9
CDR3nt: TGTGCCAGCAACAGGGGGCAATACAATGAGCAGTTCTTC
CDR3aa: CASNRGQYNEQFF

abundance: many
j_gene: TRBJ1-5
d_gene: NA
v_gene: TRBV24-1
CDR3nt: TGTGCCACCAGTGATTTATTCAGCAATCAGCCCCAGCATTTT
CDR3aa: CATSDLFSNQPQHF

abundance: NA
j_gene: TRBJ2-7
d_gene: TRBD1
v_gene: TRBV6-2/TRBV6-3
CDR3nt: TGTGCCAGCAGTGCCGGGACAGACCGCTACGAGCAGTACTTC
CDR3aa: CASSAGTDRYEQYF

abundance: many
j_gene: TRBJ1-6
d_gene: TRBD1
v_gene: TRBV10-3
CDR3nt: TGTGCCATCAGGGATACAGGGGGGTATTCACCCCTCCACTTT
CDR3aa: CAIRDTGGYSPLHF

abundance: many
j_gene: TRBJ2-3
d_gene: TRBD2
v_gene: TRBV12-3/TRBV12-4
CDR3nt: TGTGCCAGCAGGCTTCATAGCGGGGGAGCAGATACGCAGTATTTT
CDR3aa: CASRLHSGGADTQYF

abundance: NA
j_gene: TRBJ2-6
d_gene: NA
v_gene: TRBV20-1
CDR3nt: TGCAGTGCTAGGAACCCCTCTGGGGCCAACGTCCTGACTTTC
CDR3aa: CSARNPSGANVLTF

abundance: many
j_gene: TRBJ2-2
d_gene: NA
v_gene: TRBV5-1
CDR3nt: TGCGCCAGCAGCTTCCCGGGCGGGGAGCTGTTTTTT
CDR3aa: CASSFPGGELFF

abundance: many
j_gene: TRBJ1-2
d_gene: NA
v_gene: TRBV20-1
CDR3nt: TGCAGTGCTAGAGCGACCACGGGCCCCTTCTATGGCTACACCTTC
CDR3aa: CSARATTGPFYGYTF

abundance: few
j_gene: TRBJ1-2
d_gene: TRBD1
v_gene: TRBV12-3/TRBV12-4
CDR3nt: TGTGCCAGCAGTCCCGCGCGGGACAGGGAAGGCTACACCTTC
CDR3aa: CASSPARDREGYTF

abundance: NA
j_gene: TRBJ2-7
d_gene: TRBD1
v_gene: TRBV6-2/TRBV6-3
CDR3nt: TGTGCCAGTTCACGCAGGGGGAAATACGAGCAGTACTTC
CDR3aa: CASSRRGKYEQYF

abundance: NA
j_gene: TRBJ2-2
d_gene: TRBD2
v_gene: TRBV12-3/TRBV12-4
CDR3nt: TGTGCCAGCAGTTTCGGGACTAGCCCCACCGGGGAGCTGTTTTTT
CDR3aa: CASSFGTSPTGELFF

abundance: NA
j_gene: TRBJ2-7
d_gene: NA
v_gene: TRBV30
CDR3nt: TGTGCCTGGGCCAGAGGCTCCTACGAGCAGTACTTC
CDR3aa: CAWARGSYEQYF

abundance: NA
j_gene: TRBJ2-5
d_gene: NA
v_gene: TRBV9
CDR3nt: TGTGCCAGCAGCGTATCCATACGGAAGACCCAGTACTTC
CDR3aa: CASSVSIRKTQYF

abundance: many
j_gene: TRBJ2-3
d_gene: NA
v_gene: TRBV20-1
CDR3nt: TGCAGTGCACCTCGACAGGCGGGGCGGGGTACAGATACGCAGTATTTT
CDR3aa: CSAPRQAGRGTDTQYF

abundance: few
j_gene: TRBJ1-5
d_gene: NA
v_gene: TRBV7-2
CDR3nt: TGTGCCAGCAGCTTAGCCAGGGGTGTAAATCAGCCCCAGCATTTT
CDR3aa: CASSLARGVNQPQHF